This T cell receptor beta chain was identified during a study of OX40 agonist ivuxolimab in advanced cancers. As for the study in general: Past anti-PD-1, anti-PD-L1 or anti-CTLA-4 therapy was accepted, and 30% to 50% had received some.

TCRdb keeps only in-frame clones here, not all; method: immunoSEQ multiplex PCR. The sample comprises under 85,000 clones, 80% to 85% of which are singletons, and approximately 8% rests with the top ten. Whole-study findings and limits: Mean expanded clone counts were higher in CD8+ than CD4+ T cells. In the expanded peripheral T cells, antigen specificity was never determined. CD4+ and CD8+ T cells in blood underwent clonal expansion by week 6 at 0.1 to 3.0 mg/kg.

This clone is a singleton in its sample. No antigen is known for it. The material sequenced was CD4+ or CD8+ T cells sorted from blood, taken in a trial of the OX40 agonist ivuxolimab. This clonotype was obtained from an adult with an advanced solid tumor such as melanoma, head and neck, liver or kidney cancer.

The DNA of the CDR3 is TGCGCCAGCAGCGCTAGAGGGGGCAGGGAGACCCAGTACTTC. It specifies CASSARGGRETQYF. The chain combines TRBV5-1 with TRBJ2-5, with 7 positions matching TRBD1. The CDR3 is made up of 14 amino acids. Germline values: CDR1 SGHRS, CDR2 YFSETQ. With 4 bases clipped from V and 5 bases from J, the junction kept 8 bases outside the gene matches.